Below are 29 T cell receptor beta chains sequenced from a single sample in a study of blood T cells in healthy people across ages. Primers used in a second PCR of about 6 to 11 cycles were a sample-barcoded 5' primer and a J-beta primer mix. TCRdb fed the 5' RACE reads into MiXCR, producing one record per CDR3 protein. There are about 1.4 million distinct CDR3 sequences in the sample; 55% to 75% occur only once, and under 8.5% lies in the top ten. The sequenced sample was blood. The source of these receptors is a man aged 18 to 30 in good health.

The rearrangement links TRBV29-1 to TRBJ2-2; D call uncertain. The CDR3 covers 15 residues. Trimming left V 6 bases short and J 0 bases short, with 14 bases between. Germline assignment: CDR1 SQVTM and CDR2 ANQGSEA. The CDR3 is CSVDTSASNTGELFF. The DNA for the CDR3 is TGCAGCGTCGACACCAGCGCTTCGAACACCGGGGAGCTGTTTTTT.

The rearrangement joins TRBV6-5 to TRBJ2-1; no definite D call. The CDR3 length is 14 residues. Germline loops: CDR1 MNHEY, CDR2 SVGAGI. V lost 2 bases and J 4 bases, leaving 9 bases between the germline ends. Written as DNA, the CDR3 is TGTGCCAGCAGTTACCTGACCGCTTACAATGAGCAGTTCTTC. Its protein product is CASSYLTAYNEQFF.

The rearrangement links TRBV29-1 to TRBJ2-1; TRBD2 might be the D (6 bases). Trimming left V 7 bases short and J 5 bases short, with 9 bases between. From germline, CDR1 is SQVTM and CDR2 ANQGSEA. This CDR3 has 11 amino acids. CDR3 bases: TGCAGCGGGGAGGTTAACAATGAGCAGTTCTTC. It translates to CSGEVNNEQFF.

This clonotype appeared a few times. The chain carries TRBV7-2 and TRBJ2-6; 8 bases line up with TRBD2. Germline V CDR1 and CDR2: SGHTA, FQGNSA. The V and J ends lost 5 bases and 0 bases, in that order; junction bases with no gene match: 15. The CDR3 runs to 20 residues. CDR3 nucleotides: TGTGCCAGCAGCCCCTCGGTCTACCCTAGCGGGCTCTCTGGGGCCAACGTCCTGACTTTC. As protein: CASSPSVYPSGLSGANVLTF.

J is TRBJ2-7 and V is TRBV20-1, with 9 bases identical to TRBD2. This CDR3 is built from 14 residues. CDR1 is DFQATT and CDR2 is SNEGSKA in the germline V gene (reference sequence). Trimming removed 3 bases from V and 3 bases from J; junction bases left unmatched: 6. CDR3 sequence reads: CSARGSGSDYEQYF. The CDR3, as DNA: TGCAGTGCTAGGGGTAGCGGGAGTGACTACGAGCAGTACTTC.

The chain joins TRBV5-6 to TRBJ2-4; the match to TRBD1 covers 8 bases. The CDR3 loop spans 15 amino acids. V was clipped by 7 bases and J by 4 bases; unmatched bases: 10. The germline V gene has CDR1 SGHDT and CDR2 YYEEEE. CDR3 DNA: TGTGCCAGCTCACCAACGCACAGGGGGAAAAACATTCAGTACTTC. Translated, it gives CASSPTHRGKNIQYF.

This clonotype has only a few counts. This rearrangement joins TRBV27 to TRBJ2-7; D may be TRBD2 (6 bases). Germline V lookup: CDR1 MNHEY, CDR2 SMNVEV (reference sequence). The CDR3 spans 15 residues. V was cut by 6 bases and J by 2 bases, with 17 bases left in between. The CDR3 DNA sequence: TGTGCCAGCAGCTTAACGGGACTCAATACCTACGAGCAGTACTTC. It translates to CASSLTGLNTYEQYF.

The genes are TRBV20-1 and TRBJ2-7; 7 nucleotides line up with TRBD2. Germline lookup yields CDR1 DFQATT and CDR2 SNEGSKA (reference sequence). This CDR3 has 11 residues. J lost 6 bases, V lost 6 bases, and 5 bases had no gene match. DNA of the CDR3: TGCAGTGCCCCCGAGCGGGGCGAGCAGTACTTC. Protein product: CSAPERGEQYF.

A word on this clonotype: An end of the junction does not agree with germline; a read error may underlie this. This rearrangement joins TRBV7-9 to TRBJ2-5; D may be TRBD2 (6 bases). The J call may not be correct, given that the DNA end is closer to TRBJ2-7. From germline, CDR1 is SEHNR and CDR2 FQNEAQ (reference sequence). The CDR3 loop spans 16 amino acids. The CDR3 spells CANSSSIGTQLGEQYF. CDR3 bases: TGTGCCAACAGCTCCTCTATCGGGACTCAGTTGGGCGAGCAGTACTTC.

The genes are TRBV7-2 and TRBJ2-3; possibly TRBD2 for D (6 bases). The germline V gene encodes CDR1 SGHTA and CDR2 FQGNSA. With 5 bases removed from V and 5 bases from J, the gap between germline ends came to 20 bases. This CDR3 is 16 amino acids long. The DNA of the CDR3 is TGTGCCAGCAGCCCTTGGGGTGCGGTGGGAGGAGATACGCAGTATTTT. Translating it yields CASSPWGAVGGDTQYF.

The J gene is TRBJ2-1, the V gene TRBV12-3 or TRBV12-4; D is possibly TRBD2 (6 bases). Trimming took 2 bases from V and 3 from J, leaving 11 bases between them. The CDR3 is 15 residues long. The CDR3 DNA sequence: TGTGCCAGCAGTTTATCGAGCGGGCGCTACAATGAGCAGTTCTTC. Residues: CASSLSSGRYNEQFF.

The sample holds a few counts of this clonotype. The CDR3 protein is CASSLQFSGISSYNEQFF. The CDR3 nucleotides read TGTGCCAGCAGCTTACAATTTTCGGGGATCAGCTCCTACAATGAGCAGTTCTTC. The genes are TRBV7-8 and TRBJ2-1; D may be TRBD2 (5 bases). V was clipped by 2 bases and J by 0 bases, with 17 bases between them. This CDR3 region has 18 residues. CDR1 is SGHVS, CDR2 FQNEAQ, per germline.

The chain employs TRBV6-6 and TRBJ2-1; D gene unclear. From germline, CDR1 is MNHNY and CDR2 SVGAGI (reference sequence). V lost 6 bases and J lost 13, with 16 bases in between. This CDR3 has 12 amino acids. CDR3 nucleotides: TGTGCCAGCAGCCCCCCATCCGCCCTCCAGTTCTTC. Residues: CASSPPSALQFF.

The rearrangement uses TRBV2 and TRBJ2-7; 7 nucleotides agree with TRBD2. The CDR3 has 14 residues. CDR1 and CDR2 from the germline V gene are SNHLY and FYNNEI. The ends lost 8 bases at V and 0 bases at J; junction bases unmatched: 7. CDR3 DNA sequence: TGTGCCAGCCAGCGGGAATCTAGCTCCTACGAGCAGTACTTC. This translates into CASQRESSSYEQYF. Looking up the rest from reference TRBV2 and TRBJ2-7 gives the full variable domain: EPEVTQTPSHQVTQMGQEVILRCVPISNHLYFYWYRQILGQKVEFLVSFYNNEISEKSEIFDDQFSVERPDGSNFTLKIRSTKLEDSAMYFCASQRESSSYEQYFGPGTRLTVT.

The chain combines TRBV27 with TRBJ2-7; 8 positions agree with TRBD1. Near its end, the DNA agrees better with TRBJ2-5, so the J call may be wrong. CDR3 length equals 12 residues. Germline-derived CDR1 and CDR2 are MNHEY and SMNVEV (reference sequence). The CDR3 nucleotides read TGTGCCACCAGGGGGCTAAGCGAGACCCAGTACTTC. Protein product: CATRGLSETQYF.

This chain links TRBV29-1 with TRBJ1-1, with D perhaps TRBD1 (6 bases). The CDR3 totals 14 residues. CDR1 and CDR2 (germline): SQVTM, ANQGSEA. V was trimmed by 4 bases and J by 4 bases, leaving 16 bases between them. CDR3 sequence: CSVVGQGLGTEAFF. CDR3 bases: TGCAGCGTTGTTGGTCAGGGGCTTGGCACTGAAGCTTTCTTT.

This clonotype has a handful of counts. The V and J genes are TRBV29-1 and TRBJ2-3; D is unresolved. The ends were cut back, 5 bases at V and 1 base at J, with 10 bases in the middle. This CDR3 spans 13 amino acids. Germline V gene data show CDR1 as SQVTM and CDR2 as ANQGSEA. The CDR3 nucleotides are TGCAGCGTTACCACCGCGGGCACAGATACGCAGTATTTT. Amino acid sequence: CSVTTAGTDTQYF.

This clonotype was picked up a small number of times. V and J are TRBV4-1 and TRBJ2-4, with a possible D match to TRBD2 (6 bases). The CDR3 loop spans 17 amino acids. V was clipped by 3 bases and J by 3 bases, with 18 bases between them. Germline values: CDR1 MGHRA, CDR2 YSYEKL. CDR3 DNA: TGCGCCAGCAGCCACCCGGAGGGGTCGGTCGTCAAAAACATTCAGTACTTC. Protein product: CASSHPEGSVVKNIQYF.

This chain connects TRBV4-1 to TRBJ1-1, with a weak D call TRBD1 (6 bases). CDR3 length: 14 residues. Trimming took off 1 base at V and 5 bases at J, with 11 bases between the two ends. Per germline, CDR1 MGHRA and CDR2 YSYEKL. The CDR3 protein is CASSQARGRTEAFF. Here the CDR3 DNA reads TGCGCCAGCAGCCAAGCACGGGGGCGGACTGAAGCTTTCTTT.

This rearrangement joins TRBV12-3 or TRBV12-4 to TRBJ2-1, with a tentative D call TRBD2 (7 bases). The V end was cut by 4 bases, the J end by 4 bases, with 20 bases between. This CDR3 is 17 amino acids long. CDR3 sequence: CASSSAHRGGFYNEQFF. The CDR3 region has the DNA TGTGCCAGCAGTTCTGCCCATAGGGGGGGCTTTTACAATGAGCAGTTCTTC.

This clonotype showed up just a few times. V is TRBV29-1 and J is TRBJ2-1; D is uncertain. The CDR3 is 13 amino acids. From germline, CDR1 is SQVTM and CDR2 ANQGSEA. V lost 5 bases and J 3 bases, leaving 11 bases between the germline ends. This CDR3 is CSVRLGNYNEQFF. The DNA of the CDR3 is TGCAGCGTTCGGTTGGGCAACTACAATGAGCAGTTCTTC.

This clonotype has a handful of counts. The chain is built from TRBV10-3 and TRBJ2-3; unclear D gene. V lost 6 bases, J lost 0 bases, and 10 bases lay in between. This CDR3 comprises 14 residues. Germline V lookup: CDR1 ENHRY, CDR2 SYGVKD. The CDR3 sequence is CAIRDPASTDTQYF. The CDR3 DNA reads TGTGCCATCAGGGACCCCGCTAGCACAGATACGCAGTATTTT.

This chain connects TRBV9 to TRBJ2-3; 11 bases are a match to TRBD2. The CDR3 consists of 15 residues. Germline V lookup: CDR1 SGDLS, CDR2 YYNGEE. Trimming cost V 0 bases and J 5 bases; bases outside gene matches: 2. CDR3: CASSVALAGGDTQYF. CDR3 coding DNA: TGTGCCAGCAGCGTAGCGCTAGCGGGGGGAGATACGCAGTATTTT. The full variable domain, rest sourced from reference TRBV9 and TRBJ2-3, is DSGVTQTPKHLITATGQRVTLRCSPRSGDLSVYWYQQSLDQGLQFLIQYYNGEERAKGNILERFSAQQFPDLHSELNLSSLELGDSALYFCASSVALAGGDTQYFGPGTRLTVL.

This clonotype was seen only a few times. V usage is TRBV4-2 and J usage is TRBJ1-3, with a weak D call TRBD1 (6 bases). Trimming took off 0 bases at V and 0 bases at J, with 12 bases between the two ends. CDR1 and CDR2 from the germline V gene are LGHNA and YNFKEQ. CDR3 size: 17 residues. The chain's CDR3 is CASSQDPTGFSGNTIYF. The CDR3 DNA follows: TGTGCCAGCAGCCAAGATCCGACAGGCTTCTCTGGAAACACCATATATTTT.

The genes are TRBV12-3 or TRBV12-4 and TRBJ2-6; D might be TRBD1 or TRBD2, each matching 6 bases. Trimming cost V 10 bases and J 3 bases, with 13 bases left between them. This CDR3 spans 14 amino acids. CDR3 protein: CATSGGGGANVLTF. As DNA, the CDR3 is TGTGCCACCTCCGGGGGCGGTGGGGCCAACGTCCTGACTTTC.

This clonotype has just a few counts. This sequence joins TRBV27 and TRBJ2-7; 9 bases line up with TRBD2. Germline loops: CDR1 MNHEY, CDR2 SMNVEV (reference sequence). The CDR3 is 15 amino acids. The J segment lost 5 bases and the V segment lost 5 bases, leaving 10 bases of the junction unmatched. The CDR3 DNA reads TGTGCCAGCAGTATTGGACTAGCGAGATCCCACGAGCAGTACTTC. It is translated as CASSIGLARSHEQYF.

The chain carries TRBV7-9 and TRBJ2-1; the match to TRBD2 covers 10 bases. CDR1 and CDR2 from the germline V gene are SEHNR and FQNEAQ (reference sequence). The CDR3 has 15 residues. J lost 4 bases, V lost 10 bases, and 10 bases had no gene match. In nucleotides, the CDR3 is TGTGCCACCCCGGGGACTAGCGCCACTTACAATGAGCAGTTCTTC. Protein product: CATPGTSATYNEQFF.

The chain links TRBV6-5 to TRBJ1-2; possibly TRBD1 for D (5 bases). V was shortened by 6 bases and J by 3 bases, with 11 bases between the two germline ends. Germline V gene lookup returns CDR1 MNHEY and CDR2 SVGAGI. CDR3 length: 13 residues. This CDR3 reads CASSPGPYYGYTF. The CDR3, as DNA: TGTGCCAGCAGCCCAGGGCCGTACTATGGCTACACCTTC.

This sequence joins TRBV10-3 and TRBJ2-5; D is perhaps TRBD1 or TRBD2 (5 bases each). This CDR3 comprises 13 residues. Germline-derived CDR1 and CDR2 are ENHRY and SYGVKD. V gave up 11 bases and J gave up 3 bases, with 16 bases separating them. CDR3 in DNA: TGTGCCGCCCAAGCAGCGGACAAAGAGACCCAGTACTTC. Residues: CAAQAADKETQYF.